The 30 T cell receptor beta chains presented below share a single source sample, sequenced in a study of T-cell memory formation after mild COVID-19. A single record per CDR3 protein comes from TCRdb applying MiXCR to the 5' RACE reads. Seen here are approximately 440,000 distinct CDR3 sequences, 20% observed once, and the top ten hold roughly 8%. Sequencing was done on a sample of PBMCs or a T cell subset sorted from them (not recorded which). The receptors shown here come from an adult woman who had mild COVID-19 (a few samples of this study predate the infection). Cell type and time point are not known.

This clonotype was detected only a few times. The genes are TRBV19 and TRBJ1-1, with D tentatively TRBD1 (6 bases). The ends were cut back, 4 bases at V and 0 bases at J, with 12 bases in the middle. Germline-derived CDR1 and CDR2 are LNHDA and SQIVND (reference sequence). The CDR3 is made up of 15 amino acids. CDR3 in amino acids: CASSTQGFMNTEAFF. CDR3 bases: TGTGCCAGTAGTACGCAGGGGTTCATGAACACTGAAGCTTTCTTT.

V usage is TRBV29-1 and J usage is TRBJ2-5, with 13 bases identical to TRBD2. The CDR3 spans 14 residues. Per the germline V gene, CDR1 is SQVTM and CDR2 is ANQGSEA. J gave up 2 bases and V 7 bases, and 4 bases lay outside the gene matches. CDR3 protein: CSAQTSGGQETQYF. The CDR3 region has the DNA TGCAGCGCCCAGACTAGCGGGGGGCAAGAGACCCAGTACTTC.

CDR3 DNA sequence: TGTGCCAGCAGCTCCGGGGGGGTATACAATGAGCAGTTCTTC. Its protein product is CASSSGGVYNEQFF. The rearrangement joins TRBV5-4 to TRBJ2-1; 8 bases align to TRBD2. J was trimmed by 4 bases and V by 3 bases; bases with no gene match: 3. Germline V gene data show CDR1 as SGHNT and CDR2 as YYREEE (reference sequence). The CDR3 sequence is 14 residues long.

The DNA of the CDR3 is TGCAGTGCTAGCGGGGCAGGACTAGCGGGAGCCTCCTCCTACGAGCAGTACTTC. The encoded protein is CSASGAGLAGASSYEQYF. The genes are TRBV20-1 and TRBJ2-7, with 13 bases matching TRBD2. The germline V gene encodes CDR1 DFQATT and CDR2 SNEGSKA (reference sequence). The CDR3 loop spans 18 amino acids. Trimming took 3 bases from V and 0 from J; bases not matched to a gene: 11.

Points on this clonotype: A junction end diverges from the germline sequence, so it may reflect a read error. The V gene is TRBV20-1, the J gene TRBJ1-2; D is perhaps TRBD1 (5 bases). CDR3 size: 16 residues. Germline V gene data show CDR1 as DFQATT and CDR2 as SNEGSKA (reference sequence). The CDR3 loop reads CSARDFNGTSIYGYNF. DNA of the CDR3: TGCAGTGCTAGAGACTTCAACGGGACCTCGATCTATGGCTACAACTTC.

This clonotype was detected only a few times. The chain links TRBV5-6 to TRBJ1-6; tentatively, D is TRBD1 (6 bases). Per the germline V gene, CDR1 is SGHDT and CDR2 is YYEEEE. The CDR3 extends over 16 amino acids. V shed 0 bases and J shed 7 bases, with 14 bases lying between them. The CDR3 DNA reads as TGTGCCAGCAGCTTGGGACAGGCGACGAGGAATTCACCCCTCCACTTT. As protein: CASSLGQATRNSPLHF.

The V gene is TRBV12-3 or TRBV12-4, the J gene TRBJ2-7; 12 bases match TRBD2. The V gene end was trimmed by 6 bases and the J gene end by 12 bases; junction bases not matched to a gene: 6. CDR3 length equals 12 residues. The CDR3 DNA reads TGTGCCAGCAGACGGACTAGCGGGACGTGGTACTTC. Protein sequence: CASRRTSGTWYF.

The chain couples TRBV7-2 to TRBJ2-5; 8 bases fit TRBD1. Germline V CDR1 and CDR2: SGHTA, FQGNSA. The trim removed 5 bases at V and 3 bases at J, leaving 5 bases unmatched. This CDR3 spans 14 amino acids. The CDR3 sequence is CASSVDRVEETQYF. CDR3 coding DNA: TGTGCCAGCAGCGTGGACAGGGTGGAAGAGACCCAGTACTTC.

The chain links TRBV7-9 to TRBJ1-3; unclear D gene. The CDR3 sequence is 18 residues long. V lost 5 bases and J lost 1, with 21 bases in between. CDR1 and CDR2 (germline): SEHNR, FQNEAQ (reference sequence). The CDR3 is CASSLSWVSAESGNTIYF. CDR3 coding DNA: TGTGCCAGCAGCCTCTCATGGGTGTCCGCGGAGTCTGGAAACACCATATATTTT.

This clonotype was counted a few times. The chain couples TRBV5-1 to TRBJ1-1; D gene uncertain. From germline, CDR1 is SGHRS and CDR2 YFSETQ. The CDR3 sequence is 12 residues long. V dropped 4 bases and J dropped 4 bases, with 8 bases sitting between them. The CDR3 spells CASSRPGTEAFF. The CDR3 DNA reads TGCGCCAGCAGCCGACCGGGCACTGAAGCTTTCTTT.

The chain joins TRBV20-1 to TRBJ1-1; D is undetermined. Germline V gives CDR1 DFQATT, CDR2 SNEGSKA (reference sequence). V was trimmed by 5 bases and J by 11 bases, leaving 15 bases between them. The CDR3 is 11 residues long. This chain's CDR3 is CSASERTVAFF. As DNA, the CDR3 is TGCAGTGCTTCTGAACGAACTGTTGCTTTCTTT.

The J gene is TRBJ2-7, the V gene TRBV6-1; no clear D gene. The V and J ends lost 0 bases and 5 bases respectively, with 14 bases between them. Germline CDR1 and CDR2: MNHNS and SASEGT. CDR3 length equals 15 residues. CDR3 DNA sequence: TGTGCCAGCAGTGAAGCTCTGTTGGTGGTAGACGAGCAGTACTTC. It specifies CASSEALLVVDEQYF.

The chain has TRBV15 and TRBJ1-5, with unresolved D. This CDR3 is 13 amino acids long. V gave up 3 bases and J gave up 6 bases, with 9 bases separating them. Germline assignment: CDR1 LNHNV and CDR2 YYDKDF (reference sequence). CDR3 sequence (DNA): TGTGCCACCAGCAGGGAGGAGGGTCAGCCCCAGCATTTT. Amino acids: CATSREEGQPQHF.

This clonotype has more than one count but fewer than ten. The CDR3 loop reads CASSLGGSTTTDTQYF. CDR3 DNA: TGTGCCAGCAGCTTGGGCGGGAGTACCACCACAGATACGCAGTATTTT. V is TRBV11-2 and J is TRBJ2-3, with 7 bases identical to TRBD2. V shed 3 bases, J shed 2 bases, and the junction held 8 bases outside the gene matches. CDR3 length: 16 residues. Germline lookup yields CDR1 SGHAT and CDR2 FQNNGV.

This clonotype has a handful of counts. The V gene is TRBV4-2, the J gene TRBJ2-3; D is uncertain. The CDR3 has 15 residues. The V and J ends lost 0 bases and 3 bases respectively, with 10 bases between them. CDR1 is LGHNA and CDR2 is YNFKEQ in the germline V gene. Here the CDR3 reads CASSQDRALTDTQYF. DNA of the CDR3: TGTGCCAGCAGCCAAGATAGGGCCTTGACAGATACGCAGTATTTT.

The table lists this clonotype with a few counts. V and J are TRBV29-1 and TRBJ2-1; 13 bases align to TRBD2. With V trimmed by 7 bases and J by 8 bases, 14 bases remained unmatched. The CDR3 is 16 amino acids. The germline V gene has CDR1 SQVTM and CDR2 ANQGSEA. CDR3 residues: CSAGGLAGRFGDEQFF. CDR3 sequence (DNA): TGCAGCGCTGGGGGACTAGCGGGACGATTTGGCGATGAGCAGTTCTTC.

This clonotype was picked up a small number of times. The chain links TRBV6-6 to TRBJ1-1; D is ambiguous. Trimming shortened V by 2 bases and J by 11 bases, and 18 bases separated the two germline ends. Looked up from germline, CDR1 is MNHNY and CDR2 is SVGAGI (reference sequence). The CDR3 loop spans 14 amino acids. This chain's CDR3 is CASSYEVDREAAFF. The DNA of the CDR3 is TGTGCCAGCAGTTACGAGGTGGACCGGGAGGCCGCTTTCTTT.

V gene TRBV6-5 combines with J gene TRBJ2-4; possibly TRBD1 for D (6 bases). CDR1 and CDR2 from the germline V gene are MNHEY and SVGAGI. The ends were cut back, 5 bases at V and 1 base at J, with 18 bases in the middle. CDR3 length equals 17 residues. Written as DNA, the CDR3 is TGTGCCAGCAGTCATAGGACCTCAGGGGAGGCCAAAAACATTCAGTACTTC. It yields the protein CASSHRTSGEAKNIQYF.

The rearrangement uses TRBV3-1 and TRBJ1-1; perhaps TRBD1 as D (6 bases). Germline V gene sequence: CDR1 LGHDT, CDR2 YNNKEL (reference sequence). V lost 1 base to trimming and J lost 1 base, with 10 bases between them. The CDR3 has 15 amino acids. DNA for the CDR3: TGTGCCAGCAGCCAAGCGGGGGCTCGGAACACTGAAGCTTTCTTT. Translating it yields CASSQAGARNTEAFF. The full variable domain, in which reference TRBV3-1 and TRBJ1-1 provide the parts outside the CDR3, is DTAVSQTPKYLVTQMGNDKSIKCEQNLGHDTMYWYKQDSKKFLKIMFSYNNKELIINETVPNRFSPKSPDKAHLNLHINSLELGDSAVYFCASSQAGARNTEAFFGQGTRLTVV.

This clonotype showed up many times. The chain links TRBV7-2 to TRBJ1-4, with a possible D match to TRBD1 (5 bases). Germline CDR1 reads SGHTA; CDR2 reads FQGNSA. The CDR3 totals 16 residues. Trimming pared 4 bases from V and 1 base from J, leaving 13 bases between. CDR3 sequence: CASSWSSGGTNEKLFF. CDR3 sequence (DNA): TGTGCCAGCAGCTGGAGCTCGGGGGGAACTAATGAAAAACTGTTTTTT.

The gene calls are TRBV5-4 and TRBJ2-5; 10 bases match TRBD1. The CDR3 contains 17 residues. CDR1 and CDR2 (germline): SGHNT, YYREEE (reference sequence). J lost 4 bases, V lost 7 bases, and 16 bases had no gene match. This chain's CDR3 is CASARRDRGFGGETQYF. CDR3 bases: TGTGCCAGCGCACGCAGGGACAGGGGTTTCGGCGGAGAGACCCAGTACTTC.

The chain is built from TRBV2 and TRBJ1-1; no clear D gene. V was cut by 6 bases and J by 4 bases, with 18 bases left in between. The germline V gene has CDR1 SNHLY and CDR2 FYNNEI. This CDR3 has 15 residues. The CDR3 DNA is TGTGCCAGCAGGGACTACAAGGGATCACGCACTGAAGCTTTCTTT. Amino acids: CASRDYKGSRTEAFF. Looking up the rest from reference TRBV2 and TRBJ1-1 gives the full variable domain: EPEVTQTPSHQVTQMGQEVILRCVPISNHLYFYWYRQILGQKVEFLVSFYNNEISEKSEIFDDQFSVERPDGSNFTLKIRSTKLEDSAMYFCASRDYKGSRTEAFFGQGTRLTVV.

The V call is TRBV27, the J call TRBJ2-1; D is unresolved. Between the trimmed V and J ends, which lost 0 bases and 4 bases, there was a span of 7 bases. The germline gives CDR1 MNHEY, CDR2 SMNVEV (reference sequence). The CDR3 has 14 residues. The CDR3 nucleotides read TGTGCCAGCAGTTTATCTAGCCAGTACAATGAGCAGTTCTTC. This encodes CASSLSSQYNEQFF.

This clonotype was seen once. This chain uses TRBV5-1 with TRBJ2-7; no definite D call. V lost 0 bases and J 3 bases, leaving 10 bases between the germline ends. Looked up from germline, CDR1 is SGHRS and CDR2 is YFSETQ. The CDR3 totals 14 residues. CDR3 sequence (DNA): TGCGCCAGCAGCTTGGATGGCATAAACTACGAGCAGTACTTC. Encoded protein: CASSLDGINYEQYF.

This clonotype was seen a handful of times. The rearrangement links TRBV7-3 to TRBJ2-1; 7 nucleotides line up with TRBD1. Germline V gene lookup returns CDR1 SGHTA and CDR2 FQGTGA. V lost 3 bases, J lost 10 bases, and 9 bases stayed unmatched. The CDR3 length is 14 residues. CDR3 residues: CASSFGNRGGEQFF. The CDR3 nucleotides are TGTGCCAGCAGCTTCGGGAACAGGGGCGGGGAGCAGTTCTTC.

This clonotype appeared a few times. The chain combines TRBV4-2 with TRBJ1-1, with D unclear. V was shortened by 4 bases and J by 2 bases, with 11 bases between the two germline ends. From germline, CDR1 is LGHNA and CDR2 YNFKEQ. The CDR3 totals 14 residues. The chain's CDR3 is CASSPTWSNTEAFF. CDR3 nucleotides: TGTGCCAGCAGCCCGACTTGGAGCAACACTGAAGCTTTCTTT.

The chain joins TRBV7-3 to TRBJ2-5; D not resolved. Trimming shortened V by 1 base and J by 3 bases, and 6 bases separated the two germline ends. CDR3 length equals 13 residues. Germline assignment: CDR1 SGHTA and CDR2 FQGTGA. CDR3 sequence reads: CASSLRREETQYF. Here the CDR3 DNA reads TGTGCCAGCAGCTTAAGAAGGGAAGAGACCCAGTACTTC.

This clonotype occurred many times. The J gene is TRBJ1-1, the V gene TRBV25-1; D unclear. CDR1 is MGHDK and CDR2 is SYGVNS in the germline V gene. V gave up 3 bases and J gave up 8 bases, with 10 bases separating them. CDR3 size: 12 residues. CDR3: CASSDTSGEAFF. For the CDR3, the DNA is TGTGCCAGCAGTGACACGTCTGGGGAAGCTTTCTTT.

This clonotype was recorded a few times. V and J are TRBV24-1 and TRBJ2-1, with 7 bases lining up with TRBD1. The junction had 13 bases not matched to a gene; V was cut back by 5 bases and J by 10 bases. The CDR3 runs to 15 residues. Per the germline V gene, CDR1 is KGHDR and CDR2 is SFDVKD. The CDR3 region has the DNA TGTGCCACCAGTGGTAGGGACAGTCAGTTGGGCGAGCAGTTCTTC. It encodes CATSGRDSQLGEQFF.

This clonotype has a handful of counts. The chain employs TRBV19 and TRBJ2-3; 11 bases map to TRBD1. V dropped 6 bases and J dropped 6; count of bases not matched to a gene: 5. Germline V CDR1 and CDR2: LNHDA, SQIVND (reference sequence). This CDR3 is 14 amino acids long. The CDR3 bases are TGTGCCAGTAGATGGACAGGGGGCGCCGATACGCAGTATTTT. Amino acid sequence: CASRWTGGADTQYF.